The next 26 T cell receptor beta chains were all read from a single sample in a study of PD-1 blockade in classical Hodgkin lymphoma. Here immunoSEQ multiplex PCR was the method, and the copy in TCRdb shows in-frame clones only, minus some. In the table there are some 60,000 clones, around 90% of which are singletons. The patients all showed relapse after autologous stem cell transplantation, while their brentuximab vedotin exposure varied. Sequencing used peripheral blood mononuclear cells (PBMCs), obtained at baseline. The receptor source for this set is a human donor with classical Hodgkin lymphoma.

The chain recombines TRBV27 with TRBJ2-1; 10 positions match TRBD2. V was clipped by 8 bases and J by 1 base; unmatched bases: 2. CDR3 length: 14 amino acids. Germline V gives CDR1 MNHEY, CDR2 SMNVEV (reference sequence). CDR3 sequence: CASRTSGSYNEQFF. The CDR3, as DNA: TGTGCCAGCCGGACTAGCGGATCCTACAATGAGCAGTTCTTC.

This clone has a single count. CDR3 loop: CASSLPGLLLYEQYF. Here the CDR3 DNA reads TGTGCCAGCAGTTTGCCGGGACTACTACTCTACGAGCAGTACTTC. This sequence joins TRBV28 and TRBJ2-7; 7 nucleotides agree with TRBD2. The trim removed 3 bases at V and 3 bases at J, leaving 8 bases unmatched. The CDR3 has 15 residues. CDR1 and CDR2 from the germline V gene are MDHEN and SYDVKM. Based on the CDR3 plus reference TRBV28 and TRBJ2-7, the full variable domain is DVKVTQSSRYLVKRTGEKVFLECVQDMDHENMFWYRQDPGLGLRLIYFSYDVKMKEKGDIPEGYSVSREKKERFSLILESASTNQTSMYLCASSLPGLLLYEQYFGPGTRLTVT.

This clone came up a few times. The chain couples TRBV7-8 to TRBJ2-5, with a possible D match to TRBD2 (6 bases). The germline V gene encodes CDR1 SGHVS and CDR2 FQNEAQ. V was trimmed by 5 bases and J by 1 base, leaving 14 bases between them. CDR3 length: 15 residues. CDR3 loop: CASSDKRTTQETQYF. The DNA of the CDR3 is TGTGCCAGCAGCGACAAGCGGACTACCCAAGAGACCCAGTACTTC.

J is TRBJ2-7 and V is TRBV5-1; 7 positions agree with TRBD1. Per the germline V gene, CDR1 is SGHRS and CDR2 is YFSETQ. V lost 0 bases and J lost 4; bases outside the gene matches: 10. The CDR3 runs to 16 residues. The CDR3 DNA is TGCGCCAGCAGCTTGGGGCGAGCAGGGGGAGATTACGAGCAGTACTTC. As protein: CASSLGRAGGDYEQYF.

V and J are TRBV28 and TRBJ1-4, with TRBD1 matching over 9 bases. V lost 5 bases, J lost 8 bases, and 9 bases stayed unmatched. The CDR3 contains 15 residues. Germline CDR1 and CDR2: MDHEN and SYDVKM. CDR3 residues: CASSTRQGGHEKLFF. CDR3 DNA: TGTGCCAGCAGTACAAGACAGGGGGGGCACGAAAAACTGTTTTTT.

This clone has just one count. The chain joins TRBV5-1 to TRBJ2-5; D may match TRBD1 or TRBD2 (6 bases each). The CDR3 runs to 14 residues. Trimming left V 2 bases short and J 4 bases short, with 12 bases between. The V gene's germline CDR1 is SGHRS and CDR2 YFSETQ. CDR3 sequence reads: CASSLGGHGETQYF. The CDR3 DNA reads TGCGCCAGCAGCTTAGGGGGGCACGGAGAGACCCAGTACTTC.

The chain joins TRBV28 to TRBJ1-5, with D unclear. Trimming removed 5 bases at V and 6 bases at J, with 17 bases between. CDR1 and CDR2 from the germline V gene are MDHEN and SYDVKM. The CDR3 totals 15 residues. Here the CDR3 DNA reads TGTGCCAGCAGTAGGGCAGAGAGCGGAGGTCAGCCCCAGCATTTT. It yields the protein CASSRAESGGQPQHF.

This rearrangement joins TRBV4-2 to TRBJ1-5, with D hard to call. The length of the CDR3 is 15 residues. Germline loops: CDR1 LGHNA, CDR2 YNFKEQ. The V end lost 0 bases, the J end lost 4 bases, and 10 bases lay between the germline ends. The chain's CDR3 is CASSQEAGRNQPQHF. The CDR3 region has the DNA TGTGCCAGCAGCCAAGAGGCGGGCAGAAATCAGCCCCAGCATTTT.

The chain combines TRBV10-3 with TRBJ2-5; D is uncertain. Germline CDR1 reads ENHRY; CDR2 reads SYGVKD. Trimming took 8 bases from V and 5 from J, leaving 18 bases between them. This CDR3 contains 14 residues. The CDR3 DNA follows: TGTGCCATCGGCGCGGCCATTGGAAGGGAGACCCAGTACTTC. Translating it yields CAIGAAIGRETQYF.

J is TRBJ1-6 and V is TRBV28; D is possibly TRBD1 (6 bases). Germline V gene data show CDR1 as MDHEN and CDR2 as SYDVKM. Trimming shortened V by 6 bases and J by 3 bases, and 12 bases separated the two germline ends. The CDR3 is made up of 15 amino acids. The CDR3 coding sequence is TGTGCCAGCAGGGCCAAAGGGGGCTATAATTCACCCCTCCACTTT. This sequence encodes CASRAKGGYNSPLHF.

The J gene is TRBJ2-3, the V gene TRBV7-8; TRBD2 is a possible D gene (7 bases). This CDR3 has 16 amino acids. Germline-derived CDR1 and CDR2 are SGHVS and FQNEAQ. Trimming took 5 bases from V and 5 from J, leaving 20 bases between them. CDR3 nucleotide sequence: TGTGCCAGCAGCCGGGGACTACCGGGGGGCTTAGATACGCAGTATTTT. Translated, it gives CASSRGLPGGLDTQYF.

The genes are TRBV7-2 and TRBJ2-2, with D uncertain. CDR3 length: 12 residues. Germline assignment: CDR1 SGHTA and CDR2 FQGNSA. V gave up 1 base and J gave up 7 bases, with 4 bases separating them. The CDR3 nucleotides read TGTGCCAGCAGCTTAGAGGTCGGGGAGCTGTTTTTT. This encodes CASSLEVGELFF.

To note about this clone: The sample has other DNA sequences that encode this CDR3 too. This chain links TRBV2 with TRBJ2-7, with a tentative D call TRBD1 (5 bases). Germline CDR1 SNHLY, CDR2 FYNNEI. The CDR3 spans 14 residues. V lost 1 base, J lost 1 base, and 8 bases lay in between. CDR3 in amino acids: CASSEEDSSYEQYF. CDR3 sequence (DNA): TGTGCCAGCAGTGAAGAAGACAGTTCCTACGAGCAGTACTTC.

The chain is built from TRBV10-3 and TRBJ2-1, with 11 bases matching TRBD2. CDR1 ENHRY and CDR2 SYGVKD come from the germline V gene. The trim removed 9 bases at V and 2 bases at J, leaving 6 bases unmatched. CDR3 length: 15 residues. The CDR3 region has the DNA TGTGCCATTACTAGCGGGAGCGCTGCCTACAATGAGCAGTTCTTC. Encoded protein: CAITSGSAAYNEQFF.

A few counts support this clone. Distinct nucleotide sequences in the sample also encode this CDR3. The chain links TRBV6-5 to TRBJ2-7, with 7 bases aligning to TRBD2. This CDR3 comprises 14 residues. Germline V CDR1 and CDR2: MNHEY, SVGAGI. J was trimmed by 4 bases and V by 0 bases; bases with no gene match: 3. CDR3 DNA: TGTGCCAGCAGTTACTCCCTGGGAGGGTACGAGCAGTACTTC. As protein: CASSYSLGGYEQYF.

This sequence joins TRBV28 and TRBJ1-1, with a tentative D call TRBD1 (6 bases). The CDR3 has 13 amino acids. Looked up from germline, CDR1 is MDHEN and CDR2 is SYDVKM. Trimming pared 7 bases from V and 1 base from J, leaving 10 bases between. Here the CDR3 reads CASTSTGNTEAFF. The CDR3 coding sequence is TGTGCCAGCACCTCGACAGGGAACACTGAAGCTTTCTTT.

The rearrangement links TRBV15 to TRBJ2-7; 7 nucleotides match TRBD2. The CDR3 sequence is 14 residues long. Germline V CDR1 and CDR2: LNHNV, YYDKDF (reference sequence). J was trimmed by 0 bases and V by 1 base; bases with no gene match: 0. CDR3 bases: TGTGCCACCAGCAGAGGCGGGAGCTCCTACGAGCAGTACTTC. Its protein is CATSRGGSSYEQYF. The entire variable domain, with the rest obtained from reference TRBV15 and TRBJ2-7, is as follows: DAMVIQNPRYQVTQFGKPVTLSCSQTLNHNVMYWYQQKSSQAPKLLFHYYDKDFNNEADTPDNFQSRRPNTSFCFLDIRSPGLGDTAMYLCATSRGGSSYEQYFGPGTRLTVT.

V and J are TRBV4-2 and TRBJ2-3, with 8 bases fitting TRBD2. The CDR3 has 17 residues. J was trimmed by 4 bases and V by 2 bases; bases with no gene match: 11. Looked up from germline, CDR1 is LGHNA and CDR2 is YNFKEQ. The CDR3 is CASSQSPGLGVSDTQYF. DNA of the CDR3: TGTGCCAGCAGCCAAAGTCCGGGACTAGGTGTTTCAGATACGCAGTATTTT.

The V and J genes are TRBV4-2 and TRBJ2-7, with TRBD1 as a possible D gene (6 bases). Germline CDR1 and CDR2: LGHNA and YNFKEQ. V was clipped by 0 bases and J by 3 bases, with 12 bases between them. The CDR3 consists of 15 residues. The CDR3 here is CASSQDKYRDYEQYF. As DNA, the CDR3 is TGTGCCAGCAGCCAAGATAAGTACAGGGACTACGAGCAGTACTTC.

This sequence joins TRBV7-9 and TRBJ2-2, with D possibly TRBD1 on 6 matching bases. Germline CDR1 reads SEHNR; CDR2 reads FQNEAQ (reference sequence). The CDR3 spans 15 residues. V lost 1 base and J 0 bases, leaving 6 bases between the germline ends. The CDR3, as DNA: TGTGCCAGCAGCTTAGAGGGGGCGAACACCGGGGAGCTGTTTTTT. This translates into CASSLEGANTGELFF. Supplemented by reference TRBV7-9 and TRBJ2-2, the full variable domain reads DTGVSQNPRHKITKRGQNVTFRCDPISEHNRLYWYRQTLGQGPEFLTYFQNEAQLEKSRLLSDRFSAERPKGSFSTLEIQRTEQGDSAMYLCASSLEGANTGELFFGEGSRLTVL.

Here the CDR3 reads CASSPPHSPLNTEAFF. The CDR3 DNA follows: TGTGCCAGCTCACCACCCCACTCACCGCTGAACACTGAAGCTTTCTTT. The chain combines TRBV18 with TRBJ1-1, with D hard to call. The length of the CDR3 is 16 residues. CDR1 and CDR2 (germline): KGHSH, LQKENI. Trimming left V 0 bases short and J 0 bases short, with 11 bases between.

The chain employs TRBV2 and TRBJ2-1, with 9 nucleotides matching TRBD2. This CDR3 spans 15 amino acids. Trimming at V came to 6 bases and at J to 5 bases, leaving 8 bases not matched to a gene. CDR1 SNHLY and CDR2 FYNNEI come from the germline V gene. The DNA for the CDR3 is TGTGCCAGCAGCGCTTTAGCGGGAGAAAACAATGAGCAGTTCTTC. Translation: CASSALAGENNEQFF.

J is TRBJ2-5 and V is TRBV4-1; possible D gene TRBD1, 6 bases. V lost 4 bases, J lost 2 bases, and 11 bases lay in between. This CDR3 is built from 14 residues. In germline, CDR1 is MGHRA, CDR2 YSYEKL. Here the CDR3 DNA reads TGCGCCAGCAGCCCCGAGACAGGACAAGAGACCCAGTACTTC. Its protein is CASSPETGQETQYF.

The rearrangement joins TRBV9 to TRBJ2-1; TRBD2 agrees at 8 bases. V lost 2 bases and J lost 2; bases outside the gene matches: 3. This CDR3 has 15 residues. Germline V gene lookup returns CDR1 SGDLS and CDR2 YYNGEE. CDR3 nucleotides: TGTGCCAGCAGCGTCCAAGCGGGAGCCTACAATGAGCAGTTCTTC. Amino acids: CASSVQAGAYNEQFF. Drawing the rest from reference TRBV9 and TRBJ2-1, the complete variable domain is DSGVTQTPKHLITATGQRVTLRCSPRSGDLSVYWYQQSLDQGLQFLIQYYNGEERAKGNILERFSAQQFPDLHSELNLSSLELGDSALYFCASSVQAGAYNEQFFGPGTRLTVL.

The V gene is TRBV11-2, the J gene TRBJ1-1; no definite D call. Looked up from germline, CDR1 is SGHAT and CDR2 is FQNNGV. The CDR3 is made up of 13 amino acids. Trimming left V 2 bases short and J 2 bases short, with 6 bases between. CDR3 nucleotide sequence: TGTGCCAGCAGCTTACACCCTAACACTGAAGCTTTCTTT. This translates into CASSLHPNTEAFF.

The V call is TRBV27, the J call TRBJ2-7; 11 nucleotides line up with TRBD2. The junction had 17 bases not matched to a gene; V was cut back by 5 bases and J by 5 bases. The CDR3 is 18 amino acids. Germline V gene data show CDR1 as MNHEY and CDR2 as SMNVEV (reference sequence). The CDR3 here is CASSPLFRTSGLSDEQYF. The CDR3 DNA follows: TGTGCCAGCAGTCCTCTTTTCCGGACTAGCGGGCTCAGCGACGAGCAGTACTTC.